Presented here are 20 T cell receptor beta chains from one specimen sequenced in a study of human T cells and chemical hapten exposure. TCRdb re-analysed the RACE reads in MiXCR, keeping a single row per CDR3 protein. The table records tens of thousands of distinct CDR3 sequences, less than 11% of them present only once. Time point denoted: patch test 2, 6 weeks after DPC sensitization. Treatment reported: therapeutic diphenylcyclopropenone sensitization with weekly scalp DPC. The specimen was whole blood, collected in connection with sensitization to the hapten diphenylcyclopropenone (DPC). The receptor source for this set is a woman in her forties or fifties with alopecia areata. Some clones in this sample may be carry-over from other donors' samples.

This clonotype appeared many times. The chain carries TRBV19 and TRBJ2-7; D unresolved. Trimming took off 5 bases at V and 6 bases at J, with 8 bases between the two ends. Per germline, CDR1 LNHDA and CDR2 SQIVND (reference sequence). There are 11 residues in the CDR3. The CDR3 loop reads CASSLGLEQYF. The CDR3 DNA follows: TGTGCCAGTAGTCTCGGCCTCGAGCAGTACTTC.

The J gene is TRBJ2-7, the V gene TRBV19; TRBD2 matches at 15 bases. Germline trimming cut 7 bases from V and 1 base from J; bases unmatched to any gene: 8. The CDR3 covers 17 residues. Germline lookup yields CDR1 LNHDA and CDR2 SQIVND (reference sequence). CDR3 sequence: CASTPGLAGGLSYEQYF. The CDR3 coding sequence is TGTGCCAGTACCCCGGGACTAGCGGGAGGCCTTTCCTACGAGCAGTACTTC.

This clonotype was detected only a few times. The V gene is TRBV29-1, the J gene TRBJ2-6, with no clear D. V lost 4 bases, J lost 0 bases, and 4 bases lay in between. Germline-derived CDR1 and CDR2 are SQVTM and ANQGSEA. This CDR3 has 13 residues. CDR3 nucleotide sequence: TGCAGCGTTGTGGGCTCTGGGGCCAACGTCCTGACTTTC. It specifies CSVVGSGANVLTF.

This clonotype showed up many times. The chain links TRBV29-1 to TRBJ2-7; tentative D call: TRBD1 (5 bases). The V gene's germline CDR1 is SQVTM and CDR2 ANQGSEA. CDR3 size: 11 residues. Trimming removed 4 bases from V and 2 bases from J, with 6 bases in between. The CDR3 nucleotides read TGCAGCGTTGGACAGACCTACGAGCAGTACTTC. This sequence encodes CSVGQTYEQYF.

This clonotype was observed many times. The rearrangement links TRBV7-9 to TRBJ2-1; no clear D gene. The CDR3 contains 10 residues. V was cut by 4 bases and J by 8 bases, with 3 bases left in between. Germline V gene sequence: CDR1 SEHNR, CDR2 FQNEAQ (reference sequence). For the CDR3, the DNA is TGTGCCAGCAGCTCCGATGAGCAGTTCTTC. This encodes CASSSDEQFF.

This clonotype was found a few times. This chain connects TRBV7-9 to TRBJ2-5, with D tentatively TRBD1 (6 bases). V was clipped by 5 bases and J by 2 bases, with 15 bases between them. Per the germline V gene, CDR1 is SEHNR and CDR2 is FQNEAQ (reference sequence). The CDR3 length is 15 residues. CDR3 residues: CASSTLGQSQETQYF. In DNA, the CDR3 is TGTGCCAGCAGCACCCTCGGACAGAGTCAAGAGACCCAGTACTTC.

The gene calls are TRBV27 and TRBJ2-7, with 11 bases lining up with TRBD2. The CDR3 is 17 residues long. The V gene end was trimmed by 5 bases and the J gene end by 6 bases; junction bases not matched to a gene: 15. Per the germline V gene, CDR1 is MNHEY and CDR2 is SMNVEV (reference sequence). The DNA of the CDR3 is TGTGCCAGCAGTGGGACCGGGACTAGCGGTTATGGGACCGAGCAGTACTTC. Translating it yields CASSGTGTSGYGTEQYF.

This clonotype was recorded at least ten times. This chain uses TRBV12-3 or TRBV12-4 with TRBJ1-6, with 7 nucleotides matching TRBD1. V was clipped by 3 bases and J by 1 base; unmatched bases: 6. The CDR3 runs to 17 residues. The CDR3 is CASSLRGPGSYNSPLHF. The CDR3, as DNA: TGTGCCAGCAGTTTGAGGGGGCCAGGGTCCTATAATTCACCCCTCCACTTT.

This clonotype was recorded many times. This sequence joins TRBV3-1 and TRBJ2-3; D call uncertain. The CDR3 runs to 15 residues. From germline, CDR1 is LGHDT and CDR2 YNNKEL (reference sequence). The V end was cut by 4 bases, the J end by 0 bases, with 11 bases between. The CDR3 sequence is CASSPTGTSTDTQYF. The CDR3 bases are TGTGCCAGCAGCCCCACGGGTACTAGCACAGATACGCAGTATTTT.

This clonotype appeared a few times. The rearrangement uses TRBV6-5 and TRBJ2-2; no clear D gene. This CDR3 is 14 amino acids long. V was pared by 3 bases and J by 7 bases, with 12 bases between. Looked up from germline, CDR1 is MNHEY and CDR2 is SVGAGI. CDR3 DNA sequence: TGTGCCAGCAGTTATACTTGGCTAAGCGGGGAGCTGTTTTTT. It encodes CASSYTWLSGELFF.

At least ten counts were recorded for this clonotype. The genes are TRBV6-2 or TRBV6-3 and TRBJ1-1; D uncertain. Germline V gene sequence: CDR1 MNHEY, CDR2 SVGEGT. The CDR3 runs 16 residues. The V end lost 4 bases, the J end lost 1 base, and 16 bases lay between the germline ends. CDR3 region: CASSSLTLQRNTEAFF. The CDR3 DNA reads TGTGCCAGCAGTTCTCTCACCTTACAGAGGAACACTGAAGCTTTCTTT.

The chain joins TRBV7-8 to TRBJ2-1; the match to TRBD2 covers 8 bases. The V gene's germline CDR1 is SGHVS and CDR2 FQNEAQ. V was clipped by 1 base and J by 4 bases; unmatched bases: 12. The CDR3 spans 18 residues. The CDR3 DNA reads as TGTGCCAGCAGCTTAGGGGGGATAGCGGGATACCTATACAATGAGCAGTTCTTC. This codes for CASSLGGIAGYLYNEQFF.

This clonotype showed up many times. The V gene is TRBV12-3 or TRBV12-4, the J gene TRBJ1-5, with 7 bases identical to TRBD1. The CDR3 is 15 amino acids. With 6 bases clipped from V and 1 base from J, the junction kept 6 bases outside the gene matches. The CDR3 region is CASSPDRESNQPQHF. The CDR3, as DNA: TGTGCCAGCAGCCCAGACAGGGAGAGCAATCAGCCCCAGCATTTT.

The chain is built from TRBV28 and TRBJ1-5; D ambiguous. The CDR3 totals 15 residues. Trimming removed 3 bases at V and 0 bases at J, with 9 bases between. The germline CDR1 and CDR2 sequences are MDHEN and SYDVKM. The CDR3 reads CASSFSGYSNQPQHF. CDR3 coding DNA: TGTGCCAGCAGTTTTTCAGGCTATAGCAATCAGCCCCAGCATTTT.

This clonotype has a count of ten or more. The chain uses TRBV27 and TRBJ2-3; 14 bases line up with TRBD2. CDR3 length: 17 residues. Germline assignment: CDR1 MNHEY and CDR2 SMNVEV (reference sequence). The junction had 7 bases not matched to a gene; V was cut back by 8 bases and J by 0 bases. CDR3 region: CASVRTSGRLSTDTQYF. The CDR3 DNA follows: TGTGCCAGCGTCAGGACTAGCGGGAGGCTCAGCACAGATACGCAGTATTTT.

The chain employs TRBV2 and TRBJ2-3; D is undetermined. This CDR3 is built from 14 residues. Trimming stripped 4 bases from V and 0 bases from J, with 8 bases between. Per the germline V gene, CDR1 is SNHLY and CDR2 is FYNNEI. This CDR3 is CASSGTLSTDTQYF. In DNA, the CDR3 is TGTGCCAGCAGTGGGACGCTTAGCACAGATACGCAGTATTTT.

The chain links TRBV3-1 to TRBJ2-7; no clear D. The CDR3 has 11 residues. From germline, CDR1 is LGHDT and CDR2 YNNKEL (reference sequence). V was trimmed by 1 base and J by 5 bases, leaving 3 bases between them. CDR3 bases: TGTGCCAGCAGCCAAGGGAACGAGCAGTACTTC. Its protein product is CASSQGNEQYF.

This clonotype was found many times. The gene calls are TRBV7-2 and TRBJ1-3, with D hard to call. The CDR3 contains 18 residues. V lost 0 bases to trimming and J lost 4 bases, with 19 bases between them. The germline CDR1 and CDR2 sequences are SGHTA and FQGNSA. The CDR3 DNA reads as TGTGCCAGCAGCTTAGCTCGTGGAGGCCGAAGTTCGGGAAACACCATATATTTT. Its translation is CASSLARGGRSSGNTIYF.

This clonotype was seen a few times. The CDR3 DNA sequence: TGCAGTGCACCAACCGGGGATGGTGAGCAGTTCTTC. Its protein is CSAPTGDGEQFF. The chain couples TRBV20-1 to TRBJ2-1; possibly TRBD2 for D (5 bases). The CDR3 runs to 12 residues. Germline V gene data show CDR1 as DFQATT and CDR2 as SNEGSKA (reference sequence). Trimming removed 6 bases at V and 9 bases at J, with 15 bases between.

This clonotype has ten or more counts. The V gene is TRBV18, the J gene TRBJ2-6; 8 bases align to TRBD1. After removal of 3 bases from V and 0 bases from J, the junction contained 7 bases not matched to a gene. The CDR3 is 18 amino acids. Germline V gives CDR1 KGHSH, CDR2 LQKENI. The CDR3 spells CASSPRTGTLSGANVLTF. The CDR3 bases are TGTGCCAGCTCACCCAGGACAGGGACTCTCTCTGGGGCCAACGTCCTGACTTTC.